The 17 T cell receptor beta chains presented below share a single source sample, sequenced in a study of blood T cell repertoires in COVID-19. This table comes from immunoSEQ multiplex PCR, and its TCRdb copy is limited to in-frame clones, with some not included. The top ten hold less than 2% of the sample, which has 440,000 or so clones, approximately 90% seen once. The material sequenced was peripheral blood. All receptors derive from a woman aged 40 to 50 with COVID-19, enrolled during active disease.

The J gene is TRBJ1-2, the V gene TRBV14; D gene ambiguous. In germline, CDR1 is SGHDN, CDR2 FVKESK. The CDR3 is made up of 14 amino acids. V dropped 5 bases and J dropped 4 bases, with 14 bases sitting between them. The chain's CDR3 is CASSAGWGTYGYTF. In nucleotides, the CDR3 is TGTGCCAGCAGCGCGGGTTGGGGTACCTATGGCTACACCTTC.

The chain links TRBV6-2 or TRBV6-3 to TRBJ1-5, with D perhaps TRBD1 (5 bases). V was shortened by 5 bases and J by 8 bases, with 16 bases between the two germline ends. CDR1 MNHEY and CDR2 SVGEGT come from the germline V gene. CDR3 length: 14 residues. The CDR3: CASSTLRAREPQHF. Here the CDR3 DNA reads TGTGCCAGCAGTACCCTCAGGGCTCGGGAGCCCCAGCATTTT.

The genes are TRBV7-2 and TRBJ1-2; 10 bases match TRBD1. The V segment lost 1 base and the J segment 7 bases; nucleotides outside the gene matches: 9. Germline V gives CDR1 SGHTA, CDR2 FQGNSA. CDR3 length: 16 residues. The chain's CDR3 is CASSLESPGQGSGYTF. The CDR3 DNA reads TGTGCCAGCAGCTTAGAATCCCCGGGACAGGGGTCTGGCTACACCTTC.

The chain recombines TRBV6-5 with TRBJ1-2, with 9 bases that match TRBD1. The length of the CDR3 is 13 residues. Germline CDR1 reads MNHEY; CDR2 reads SVGAGI. V shed 7 bases, J shed 12 bases, and the junction held 12 bases outside the gene matches. CDR3 in DNA: TGTGCCAGCACAGGTGGCTGGGACAGGGATAACACCTTC. Its protein product is CASTGGWDRDNTF.

J is TRBJ2-5 and V is TRBV19; tentatively, D is TRBD2 (6 bases). With 3 bases removed from V and 4 bases from J, the gap between germline ends came to 18 bases. The CDR3 has 16 amino acids. Germline assignment: CDR1 LNHDA and CDR2 SQIVND (reference sequence). The CDR3 DNA follows: TGTGCCAGTAGTATTTCGCCGGCGGGGCCAAGAGAGACCCAGTACTTC. Its translation: CASSISPAGPRETQYF.

This chain links TRBV7-9 with TRBJ1-5; D might be TRBD1 (5 bases). Trimming pared 1 base from V and 2 bases from J, leaving 6 bases between. The germline V gene encodes CDR1 SEHNR and CDR2 FQNEAQ (reference sequence). The CDR3 is 14 residues long. The CDR3 is CASSLEQGNQPQHF. Written as DNA, the CDR3 is TGTGCCAGCAGCTTAGAACAGGGCAATCAGCCCCAGCATTTT. The whole variable domain, filled in from reference TRBV7-9 and TRBJ1-5, reads DTGVSQNPRHKITKRGQNVTFRCDPISEHNRLYWYRQTLGQGPEFLTYFQNEAQLEKSRLLSDRFSAERPKGSFSTLEIQRTEQGDSAMYLCASSLEQGNQPQHFGDGTRLSIL.

V is TRBV2 and J is TRBJ1-5; 7 nucleotides agree with TRBD1. CDR3 size: 14 residues. Germline assignment: CDR1 SNHLY and CDR2 FYNNEI. Germline trimming cut 3 bases from V and 5 bases from J; bases unmatched to any gene: 4. The CDR3 bases are TGTGCCAGCAGTGAGACAGGGTATCATCAGCCCCAGCATTTT. This codes for CASSETGYHQPQHF.

The chain couples TRBV28 to TRBJ1-2; possible D gene TRBD1, 5 bases. Germline V gives CDR1 MDHEN, CDR2 SYDVKM. Trimming took off 4 bases at V and 0 bases at J, with 15 bases between the two ends. The CDR3 runs to 16 residues. In DNA, the CDR3 is TGTGCCAGCAGTTGGGGGGGTGGCCAAGCTAACTATGGCTACACCTTC. Translated, it gives CASSWGGGQANYGYTF.

This clone was recorded once. CDR3 in DNA: TGTGCCAGCAGCTTCACCGGAGCCCGTGCCTCCTACGAGCAGTACTTC. Residues: CASSFTGARASYEQYF. J is TRBJ2-7 and V is TRBV7-2; no definite D call. Germline V lookup: CDR1 SGHTA, CDR2 FQGNSA. The V end lost 3 bases, the J end lost 0 bases, and 15 bases lay between the germline ends. The CDR3 totals 16 residues.

This clone was seen once. The chain employs TRBV19 and TRBJ1-1; 7 bases match TRBD1. The CDR3 has 14 residues. Germline values: CDR1 LNHDA, CDR2 SQIVND (reference sequence). The V gene end was trimmed by 6 bases and the J gene end by 5 bases; junction bases not matched to a gene: 9. CDR3 region: CASSRDREGTEAFF. DNA for the CDR3: TGTGCCAGTAGCAGAGACAGGGAAGGGACTGAAGCTTTCTTT.

This rearrangement joins TRBV9 to TRBJ1-2, with D uncertain. The CDR3 is 13 amino acids. Germline V gene sequence: CDR1 SGDLS, CDR2 YYNGEE. V was pared by 0 bases and J by 2 bases, with 5 bases between. The DNA for the CDR3 is TGTGCCAGCAGCGTAGCCCAGAACTATGGCTACACCTTC. Protein: CASSVAQNYGYTF.

The chain has TRBV4-3 and TRBJ1-2; 12 bases are shared with TRBD1. The CDR3 is 15 residues long. Germline CDR1 reads LGHNA; CDR2 reads YSLEER. The V gene end was trimmed by 4 bases and the J gene end by 8 bases; junction bases not matched to a gene: 8. CDR3 region: CASSRMGQGATGYTF. CDR3 coding DNA: TGCGCCAGCAGCCGAATGGGACAGGGGGCGACGGGCTACACCTTC.

The chain couples TRBV27 to TRBJ1-4, with 8 bases lining up with TRBD1. The J segment lost 3 bases and the V segment lost 5 bases, leaving 5 bases of the junction unmatched. This CDR3 comprises 15 residues. CDR1 is MNHEY and CDR2 is SMNVEV in the germline V gene (reference sequence). This CDR3 is CASSTTGGANEKLFF. Here the CDR3 DNA reads TGTGCCAGCAGTACTACAGGGGGGGCTAATGAAAAACTGTTTTTT.

The CDR3 DNA is TGTGCCAGCTCCCGCCGGGGGACCCCGGGGGTTGAGACCCAGTACTTC. Protein: CASSRRGTPGVETQYF. The chain has TRBV18 and TRBJ2-5, with D perhaps TRBD2 (6 bases). The germline V gene encodes CDR1 KGHSH and CDR2 LQKENI. This CDR3 is 16 amino acids long. Trimming removed 6 bases from V and 5 bases from J, with 22 bases in between.

The chain uses TRBV15 and TRBJ1-1, with TRBD1 matching over 7 bases. The junction had 11 bases not matched to a gene; V was cut back by 0 bases and J by 4 bases. The CDR3 sequence is 17 residues long. CDR1 is LNHNV, CDR2 YYDKDF, per germline (reference sequence). CDR3 amino acids: CATSRDIMTGSSTEAFF. In nucleotides, the CDR3 is TGTGCCACCAGCAGAGACATAATGACAGGGAGCAGCACTGAAGCTTTCTTT.

This sequence joins TRBV10-3 and TRBJ2-7; 7 bases are shared with TRBD2. CDR1 is ENHRY and CDR2 is SYGVKD in the germline V gene. The CDR3 loop spans 13 amino acids. The J segment lost 2 bases and the V segment lost 8 bases, leaving 6 bases of the junction unmatched. The DNA for the CDR3 is TGTGCCATCTCTAGCGGCCAACCCTACGAGCAGTACTTC. This encodes CAISSGQPYEQYF.

This chain joins TRBV7-2 and TRBJ2-5, with D tentatively TRBD2 (6 bases). This CDR3 has 12 residues. Per germline, CDR1 SGHTA and CDR2 FQGNSA. Trimming cost V 1 base and J 7 bases, with 7 bases left between them. The CDR3 reads CASSLERATQYF. The CDR3 nucleotides are TGTGCCAGCAGCTTAGAGCGGGCGACCCAGTACTTC. The full variable domain, rest sourced from reference TRBV7-2 and TRBJ2-5, is GAGVSQSPSNKVTEKGKDVELRCDPISGHTALYWYRQSLGQGLEFLIYFQGNSAPDKSGLPSDRFSAERTGGSVSTLTIQRTQQEDSAVYLCASSLERATQYFGPGTRLLVL.